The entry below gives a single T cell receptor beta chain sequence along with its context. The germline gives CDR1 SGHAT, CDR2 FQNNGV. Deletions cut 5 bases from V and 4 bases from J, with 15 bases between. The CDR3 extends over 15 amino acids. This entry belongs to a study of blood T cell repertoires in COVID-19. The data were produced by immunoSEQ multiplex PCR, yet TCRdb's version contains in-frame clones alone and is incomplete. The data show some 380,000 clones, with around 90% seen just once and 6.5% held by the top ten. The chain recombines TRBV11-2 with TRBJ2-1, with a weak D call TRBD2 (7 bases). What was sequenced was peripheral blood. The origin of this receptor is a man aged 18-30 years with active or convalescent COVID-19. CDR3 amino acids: CASSPSGGPYNEQFF. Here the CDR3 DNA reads TGTGCCAGCAGCCCTTCGGGGGGCCCTTACAATGAGCAGTTCTTC.